Listed below are T cell receptor beta chains from one sample, sequenced in a study of blood T cell repertoires in COVID-19. This table comes from immunoSEQ multiplex PCR, and its TCRdb copy is limited to in-frame clones, with some not included. The repertoire consists of some 170,000 clones, with roughly 82% occurring once and the leading ten covering approximately 9.1%. The sample was peripheral blood. The receptors shown here come from a woman aged 65 to 85 with acute or convalescent COVID-19. Each CDR3 is given with its conserved first and last residue. D genes are given only for firm matches. For some rows the clone size is stated as once, few or many, or as a class when expanded; others skip it.

>TRBV4-1|TRBD2|few|TRBJ2-7
TGCGCCAGCAGCCAAGAACCCGCTGGGGTTGGGCGGGAGGTCTACGAGCAGTACTTC
CASSQEPAGVGREVYEQYF
>TRBV7-9|TRBD1|NA|TRBJ2-7
TGTGCCAGCAGCTCGGACAGGGGAATCGTATGGGAGCAGTACTTC
CASSSDRGIVWEQYF
>TRBV19|NA|NA|TRBJ1-4
TGTGCCAGTAGTGACGGACAGACAACTAATGAAAAACTGTTTTTT
CASSDGQTTNEKLFF
>TRBV19|TRBD2|once|TRBJ2-1
TGTGCCAGTAGTTCTAATGGGGGGGTGCATACTGAGCAGTTCTTC
CASSSNGGVHTEQFF
>TRBV4-3|TRBD2|NA|TRBJ2-1
TGCGCCAGCAGCCAAGGGACTAGCGGGGGCCGATTCAATGAGCAGTTCTTC
CASSQGTSGGRFNEQFF
>TRBV4-2|NA|NA|TRBJ2-3
TGTGCCAGCAGCCTAGGGGTAGGCGGAGATACGCAGTATTTT
CASSLGVGGDTQYF
>TRBV7-2|TRBD1|NA|TRBJ1-6
TGTGCCAGCAGCTTAGCGAGTTCCGACAGGGCGAATTCACCCCTCCACTTT
CASSLASSDRANSPLHF
>TRBV12-3/TRBV12-4|NA|NA|TRBJ1-1
TGTGCCAGCAGTTGGGGCAGGAACACTGAAGCTTTCTTT
CASSWGRNTEAFF
>TRBV7-3|TRBD1|NA|TRBJ2-5
TGTGCCAGCAGCTTAATACGGGACAGTCGGGAGACCCAGTACTTC
CASSLIRDSRETQYF
>TRBV7-2|NA|NA|TRBJ1-4
TGTGCCAGCAGCCCGGGTAGAACTAATGAAAAACTGTTTTTT
CASSPGRTNEKLFF
>TRBV11-3|TRBD2|NA|TRBJ2-5
TGTGCCAGCAGCAGAGGACTAGCGGGAGAGGGGCAAGAGACCCAGTACTTC
CASSRGLAGEGQETQYF
>TRBV10-3|NA|few|TRBJ1-2
TGTGCCATCAAGGTGGCAGGAGGCTATGGCTACACCTTC
CAIKVAGGYGYTF
>TRBV23-1|TRBD1|NA|TRBJ1-6
TGCGCCAGCAGTCAATCTAGAGGCGGGACAGGGGGCCGGTCCTATAATTCACCCCTCCACTTT
CASSQSRGGTGGRSYNSPLHF
>TRBV9|NA|NA|TRBJ2-1
TGTGCCAGCAGCGTCTCAGGGCCCAATGAGCAGTTCTTC
CASSVSGPNEQFF
>TRBV28|NA|NA|TRBJ1-4
TGTGCCAGCAGTTTATTCAGGAGGTATACCAATGAAAAACTGTTTTTT
CASSLFRRYTNEKLFF
>TRBV4-3|TRBD2|NA|TRBJ2-3
TGCGCCAGCAGCCCTTGGACTAGCGGGAGATCAGATACGCAGTATTTT
CASSPWTSGRSDTQYF
>TRBV18|TRBD1|NA|TRBJ1-4
TGTGCCAGCTCACCAAATGACAGGGTTGCTAATGAAAAACTGTTTTTT
CASSPNDRVANEKLFF
>TRBV9|TRBD1|NA|TRBJ2-3
TGTGCCAGCAGCCCAAGACAGGGCTCCCACACAGATACGCAGTATTTT
CASSPRQGSHTDTQYF
>TRBV4-3|NA|NA|TRBJ2-3
TGCGCCAGCAGCCAAGAGGTAGCCCAGCTATCAGATACGCAGTATTTT
CASSQEVAQLSDTQYF
>TRBV5-1|TRBD2|NA|TRBJ2-5
TGCGCCAGCAGCAGCACTAGCGGGAGTTACCAAGAGACCCAGTACTTC
CASSSTSGSYQETQYF
>TRBV6-5|TRBD1|NA|TRBJ2-7
TGTGCCAGCAGATTGGACAGGCCCTCCTACGAGCAGTACTTC
CASRLDRPSYEQYF
>TRBV6-6|NA|NA|TRBJ1-6
TGTGCCAGCAGTTACGGGCAGGGTTATTCACCCCTCCACTTT
CASSYGQGYSPLHF
>TRBV20-1|NA|NA|TRBJ2-3
TGCAGTGCTAGTACTAGCACAGATACGCAGTATTTT
CSASTSTDTQYF
>TRBV14|TRBD1|NA|TRBJ1-2
TGTGCCAGCAGCCAAGAATCGGACAGGTTCATAATCTATGGCTACACCTTC
CASSQESDRFIIYGYTF
>TRBV29-1|NA|NA|TRBJ1-2
TGCAGCGTTGGGGACGGTGAGGGAGGCGATGGCTACACCTTC
CSVGDGEGGDGYTF
>TRBV28|NA|NA|TRBJ2-7
TGTGCCAGCAGGGCAACAGGGTGGGACGACGAGCAGTACTTC
CASRATGWDDEQYF
>TRBV27|NA|NA|TRBJ1-6
TGTGCCAGCAGGGGCCCCAGGGCCACGGATTCACCCCTCCACTTT
CASRGPRATDSPLHF
>TRBV7-9|NA|NA|TRBJ1-5
TGTGCCAGCAGCCCGACACTGCATCAGCCCCAGCATTTT
CASSPTLHQPQHF
>TRBV5-1|NA|NA|TRBJ2-2
TGCGCCAGCAGTCAGAGGTCCGGGAACACCGGGGAGCTGTTTTTT
CASSQRSGNTGELFF
>TRBV7-2|NA|NA|TRBJ1-1
TGTGCCAGCAGCTTAAATAGGGGCTTGAACACTGAAGCTTTCTTT
CASSLNRGLNTEAFF
>TRBV18|TRBD1|NA|TRBJ2-1
TGTGCCAGCTCACAGGGGACAGACTCCTACAATGAGCAGTTCTTC
CASSQGTDSYNEQFF
>TRBV27|TRBD1|NA|TRBJ1-2
TGTGCCAGCAGTTGGCCCGAGGAGACAGGGGGCAGGTATGGCTACACCTTC
CASSWPEETGGRYGYTF
>TRBV19|TRBD2|NA|TRBJ2-1
TGTGCCAGTAGTGATGTCAGCGGGAGGGCCTGGTACAATGAGCAGTTCTTC
CASSDVSGRAWYNEQFF
>TRBV2|TRBD2|NA|TRBJ2-1
TGTGCCAGCTGGGGGGGCGGGGGGAGATATAATGAGCAGTTCTTC
CASWGGGGRYNEQFF
>TRBV7-9|TRBD1|NA|TRBJ1-2
TGTGCCAGCATCGTCAGGGGGGCCCGGGCTGGCTACACCTTC
CASIVRGARAGYTF